This T cell receptor beta chain stems from a study of blood T cell repertoires in COVID-19. Across the study: Both acute and convalescent COVID-19 samples were obtained from the United States, Italy and Spain. T cells, B-cell-depleted T cells, or PBMCs provided the cDNA or gDNA that served as material.

Germline values: CDR1 MNHEY, CDR2 SMNVEV (reference sequence). The V gene lost 6 bases and the J gene lost 1 base, with 13 bases spanning the gap. The CDR3 is 14 amino acids. In the original workflow: Reference gene primer amplification gave estimated nucleated cell counts. Method: immunoSEQ multiplex PCR; TCRdb's copy keeps in-frame clones and lacks some. Clone size and the V and J calls come from that table; the DNA yielded D and trimming. Of about 6,600 clones in the sample, around 91% were seen once. This chain joins TRBV27 and TRBJ2-7; weak D call: TRBD1 (5 bases). The sample consisted of peripheral blood. The clonotype comes from a man of 80 years or more with active COVID-19. The CDR3 bases are TGTGCCAGCAGCTTCGACAGATTATCCTACGAGCAGTACTTC. It codes for CASSFDRLSYEQYF.